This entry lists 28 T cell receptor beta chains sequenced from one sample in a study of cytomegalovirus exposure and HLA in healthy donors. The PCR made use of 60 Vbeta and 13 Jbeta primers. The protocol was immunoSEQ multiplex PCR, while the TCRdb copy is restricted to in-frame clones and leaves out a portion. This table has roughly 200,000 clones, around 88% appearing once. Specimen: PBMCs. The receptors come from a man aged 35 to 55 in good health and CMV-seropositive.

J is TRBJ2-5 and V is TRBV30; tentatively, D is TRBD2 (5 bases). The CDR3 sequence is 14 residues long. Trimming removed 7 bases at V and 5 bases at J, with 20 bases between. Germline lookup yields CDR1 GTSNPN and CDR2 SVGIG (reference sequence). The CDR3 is CALNGERIGETQYF. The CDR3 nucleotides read TGTGCCTTGAACGGGGAGAGGATCGGGGAGACCCAGTACTTC.

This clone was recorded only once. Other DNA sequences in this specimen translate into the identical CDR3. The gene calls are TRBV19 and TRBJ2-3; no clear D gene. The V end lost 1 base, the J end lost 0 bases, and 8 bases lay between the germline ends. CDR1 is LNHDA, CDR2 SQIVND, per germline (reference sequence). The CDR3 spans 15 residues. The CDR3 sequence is CASSIVGGSTDTQYF. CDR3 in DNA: TGTGCCAGTAGTATAGTTGGCGGAAGCACAGATACGCAGTATTTT.

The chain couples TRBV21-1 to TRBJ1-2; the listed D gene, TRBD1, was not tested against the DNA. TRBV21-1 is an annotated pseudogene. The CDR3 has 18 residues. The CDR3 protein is CASSKVSSGAGHSIGYTF. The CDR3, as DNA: TGTGCCAGCAGCAAAGTAAGTTCAGGGGCTGGACATAGTATCGGCTACACCTTC.

The CDR3 DNA is TGTGCCAGCAGCTTAAGGGCACAGGGACAGGTTTACCAGCCCCAGCATTTT. Translation: CASSLRAQGQVYQPQHF. The chain is built from TRBV7-6 and TRBJ1-5, with 8 bases identical to TRBD1. V was clipped by 2 bases and J by 7 bases; unmatched bases: 13. From germline, CDR1 is SGHVS and CDR2 FNYEAQ. This CDR3 region has 17 residues.

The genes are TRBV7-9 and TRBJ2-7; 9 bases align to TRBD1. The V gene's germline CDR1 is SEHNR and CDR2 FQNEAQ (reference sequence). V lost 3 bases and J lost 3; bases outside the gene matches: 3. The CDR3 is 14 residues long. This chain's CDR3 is CASSLQGQGYEQYF. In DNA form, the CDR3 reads TGTGCCAGCAGCTTGCAGGGACAGGGCTACGAGCAGTACTTC.

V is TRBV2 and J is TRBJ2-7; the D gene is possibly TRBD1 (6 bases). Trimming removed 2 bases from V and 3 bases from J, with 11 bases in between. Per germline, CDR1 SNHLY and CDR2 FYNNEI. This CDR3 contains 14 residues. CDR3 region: CASSEYVGGYEQYF. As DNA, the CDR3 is TGTGCCAGCAGTGAATACGTAGGGGGCTACGAGCAGTACTTC.

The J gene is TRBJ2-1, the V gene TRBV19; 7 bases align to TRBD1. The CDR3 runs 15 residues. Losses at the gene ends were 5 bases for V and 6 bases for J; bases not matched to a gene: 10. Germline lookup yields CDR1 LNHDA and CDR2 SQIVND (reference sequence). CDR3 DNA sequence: TGTGCCAGTAGTCCCGGGACAGCGCGTGCCAATGAGCAGTTCTTC. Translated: CASSPGTARANEQFF.

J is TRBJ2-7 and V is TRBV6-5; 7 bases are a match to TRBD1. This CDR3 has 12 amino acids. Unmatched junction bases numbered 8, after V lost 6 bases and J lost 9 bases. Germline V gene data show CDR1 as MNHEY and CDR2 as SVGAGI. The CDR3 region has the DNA TGTGCCAGCAGGACCGGGACAGCCACGCAGTACTTC. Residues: CASRTGTATQYF.

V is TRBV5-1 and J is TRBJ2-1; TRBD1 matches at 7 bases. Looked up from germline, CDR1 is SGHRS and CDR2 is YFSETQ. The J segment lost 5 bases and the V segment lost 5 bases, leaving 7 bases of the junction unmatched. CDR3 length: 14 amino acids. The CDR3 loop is CASSIRGRDNEQFF. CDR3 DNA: TGCGCCAGCAGTATTAGGGGGCGCGACAATGAGCAGTTCTTC.

This chain's CDR3 is CASTRVMASYEQYF. In nucleotides, the CDR3 is TGTGCCAGCACCAGGGTTATGGCCTCCTACGAGCAGTACTTC. This chain joins TRBV27 and TRBJ2-7; tentative D call: TRBD1 (5 bases). V gave up 7 bases and J gave up 0 bases, with 13 bases separating them. Germline-derived CDR1 and CDR2 are MNHEY and SMNVEV (reference sequence). This CDR3 comprises 14 residues.

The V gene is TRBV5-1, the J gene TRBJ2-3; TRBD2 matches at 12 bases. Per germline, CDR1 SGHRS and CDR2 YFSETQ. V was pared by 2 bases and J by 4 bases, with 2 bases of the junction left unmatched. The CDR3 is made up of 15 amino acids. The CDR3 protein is CASSFLAGGADTQYF. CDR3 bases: TGCGCCAGCAGCTTTCTAGCGGGAGGGGCAGATACGCAGTATTTT.

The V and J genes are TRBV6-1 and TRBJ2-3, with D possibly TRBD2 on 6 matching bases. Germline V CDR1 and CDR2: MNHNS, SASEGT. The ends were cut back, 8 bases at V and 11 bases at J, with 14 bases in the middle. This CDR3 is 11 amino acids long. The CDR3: CASGDFFGQYF. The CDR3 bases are TGTGCCAGCGGGGACTTCTTTGGGCAGTATTTT.

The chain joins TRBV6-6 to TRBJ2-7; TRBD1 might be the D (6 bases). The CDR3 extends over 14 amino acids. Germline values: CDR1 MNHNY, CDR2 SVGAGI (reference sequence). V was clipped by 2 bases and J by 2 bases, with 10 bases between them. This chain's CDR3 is CASSYEQGPYEQYF. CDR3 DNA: TGTGCCAGCAGTTACGAACAGGGACCCTACGAGCAGTACTTC.

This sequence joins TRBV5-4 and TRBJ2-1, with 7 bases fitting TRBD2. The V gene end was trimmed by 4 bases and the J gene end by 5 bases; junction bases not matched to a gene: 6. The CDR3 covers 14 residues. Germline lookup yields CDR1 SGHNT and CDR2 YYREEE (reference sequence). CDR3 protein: CASSPGGRDNEQFF. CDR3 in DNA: TGTGCCAGCAGCCCGGGGGGTCGCGACAATGAGCAGTTCTTC.

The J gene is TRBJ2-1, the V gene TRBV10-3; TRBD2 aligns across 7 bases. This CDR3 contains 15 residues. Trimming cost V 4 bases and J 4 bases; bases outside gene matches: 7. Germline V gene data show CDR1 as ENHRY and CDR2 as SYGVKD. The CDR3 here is CAISAYAGAYNEQFF. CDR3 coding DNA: TGTGCCATCAGTGCCTACGCGGGAGCATACAATGAGCAGTTCTTC.

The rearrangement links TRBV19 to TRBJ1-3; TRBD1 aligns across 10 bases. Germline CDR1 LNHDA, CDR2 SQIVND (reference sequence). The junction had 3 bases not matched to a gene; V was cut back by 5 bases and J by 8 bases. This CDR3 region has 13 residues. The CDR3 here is CASSATGGYTIYF. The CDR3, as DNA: TGTGCCAGTAGTGCGACAGGGGGCTACACCATATATTTT.

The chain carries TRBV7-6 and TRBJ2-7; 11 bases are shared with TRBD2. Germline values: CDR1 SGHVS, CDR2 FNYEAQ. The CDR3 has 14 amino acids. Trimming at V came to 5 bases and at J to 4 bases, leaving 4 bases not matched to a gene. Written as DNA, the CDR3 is TGTGCCAGCAGCCGAGGACTAGCGGGTTACGAGCAGTACTTC. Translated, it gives CASSRGLAGYEQYF.

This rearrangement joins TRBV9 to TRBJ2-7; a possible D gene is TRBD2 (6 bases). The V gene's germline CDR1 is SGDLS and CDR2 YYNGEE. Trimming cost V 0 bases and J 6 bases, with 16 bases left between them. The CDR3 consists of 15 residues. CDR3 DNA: TGTGCCAGCAGCGTAGAGGTTGGAGGGGTCGGCGAGCAGTACTTC. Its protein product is CASSVEVGGVGEQYF.

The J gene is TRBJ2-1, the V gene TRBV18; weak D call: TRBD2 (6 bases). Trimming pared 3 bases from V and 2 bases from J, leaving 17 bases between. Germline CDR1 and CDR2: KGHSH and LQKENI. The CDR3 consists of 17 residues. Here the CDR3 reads CASSPTRQDDPYNEQFF. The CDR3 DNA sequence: TGTGCCAGCTCACCGACTAGGCAGGACGATCCCTACAATGAGCAGTTCTTC.

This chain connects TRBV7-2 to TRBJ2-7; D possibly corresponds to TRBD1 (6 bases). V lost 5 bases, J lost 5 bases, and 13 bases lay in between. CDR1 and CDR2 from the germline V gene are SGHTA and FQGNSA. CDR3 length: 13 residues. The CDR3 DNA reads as TGTGCCAGCAGCCCAACAGGGTTGGACGAGCAGTACTTC. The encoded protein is CASSPTGLDEQYF. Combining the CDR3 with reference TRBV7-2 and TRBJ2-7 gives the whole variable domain GAGVSQSPSNKVTEKGKDVELRCDPISGHTALYWYRQSLGQGLEFLIYFQGNSAPDKSGLPSDRFSAERTGGSVSTLTIQRTQQEDSAVYLCASSPTGLDEQYFGPGTRLTVT.

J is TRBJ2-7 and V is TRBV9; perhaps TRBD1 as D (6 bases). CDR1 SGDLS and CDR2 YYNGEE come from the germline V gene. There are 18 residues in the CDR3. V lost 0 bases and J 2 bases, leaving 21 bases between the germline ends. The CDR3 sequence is CASSVGPSRGGLTYEQYF. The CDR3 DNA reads TGTGCCAGCAGCGTAGGCCCATCCAGGGGCGGGCTTACCTACGAGCAGTACTTC.

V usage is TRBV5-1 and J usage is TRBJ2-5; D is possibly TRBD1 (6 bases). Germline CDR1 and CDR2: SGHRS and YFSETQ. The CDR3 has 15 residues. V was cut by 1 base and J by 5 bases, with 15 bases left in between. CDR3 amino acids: CASSLRTVFRETQYF. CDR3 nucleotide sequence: TGCGCCAGCAGCTTGCGGACAGTCTTCAGGGAGACCCAGTACTTC.

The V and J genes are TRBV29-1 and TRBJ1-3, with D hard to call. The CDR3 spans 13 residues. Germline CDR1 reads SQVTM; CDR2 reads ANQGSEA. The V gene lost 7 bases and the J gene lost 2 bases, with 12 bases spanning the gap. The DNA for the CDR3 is TGCAGCGCACGAGCGGCAGCTGGAAACACCATATATTTT. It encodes CSARAAAGNTIYF.

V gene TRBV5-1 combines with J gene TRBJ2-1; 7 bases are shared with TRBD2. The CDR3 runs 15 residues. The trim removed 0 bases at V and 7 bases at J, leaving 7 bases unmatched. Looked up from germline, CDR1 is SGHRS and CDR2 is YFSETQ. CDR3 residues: CASSLGGSAGNEQFF. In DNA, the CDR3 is TGCGCCAGCAGCTTGGGCGGGAGCGCGGGAAATGAGCAGTTCTTC.

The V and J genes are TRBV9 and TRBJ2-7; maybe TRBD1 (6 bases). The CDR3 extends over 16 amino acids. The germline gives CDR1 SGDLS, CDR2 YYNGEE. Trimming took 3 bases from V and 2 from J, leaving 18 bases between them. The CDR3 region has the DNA TGTGCCAGCAGCGGAGAGCAGGGACAACCTCCCTACGAGCAGTACTTC. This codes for CASSGEQGQPPYEQYF.

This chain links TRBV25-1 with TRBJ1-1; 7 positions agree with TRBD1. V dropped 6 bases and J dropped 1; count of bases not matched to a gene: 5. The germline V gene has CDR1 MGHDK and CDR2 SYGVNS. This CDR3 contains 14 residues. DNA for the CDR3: TGTGCCAGCAGGGACAGGCCTCCGAACACTGAAGCTTTCTTT. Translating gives CASRDRPPNTEAFF.

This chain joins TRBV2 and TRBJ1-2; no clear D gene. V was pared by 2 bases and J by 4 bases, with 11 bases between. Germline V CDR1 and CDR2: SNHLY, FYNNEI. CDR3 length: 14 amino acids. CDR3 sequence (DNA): TGTGCCAGCAGTGAATCAACGCGCCCCTATGGCTACACCTTC. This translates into CASSESTRPYGYTF.

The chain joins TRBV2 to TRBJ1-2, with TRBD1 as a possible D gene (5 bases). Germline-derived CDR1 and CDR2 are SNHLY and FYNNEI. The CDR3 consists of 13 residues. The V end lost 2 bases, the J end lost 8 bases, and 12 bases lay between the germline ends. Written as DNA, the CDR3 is TGTGCCAGCAGTGAACTGGAGGGACGCGGCTACACCTTC. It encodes CASSELEGRGYTF. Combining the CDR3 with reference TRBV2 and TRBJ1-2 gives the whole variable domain EPEVTQTPSHQVTQMGQEVILRCVPISNHLYFYWYRQILGQKVEFLVSFYNNEISEKSEIFDDQFSVERPDGSNFTLKIRSTKLEDSAMYFCASSELEGRGYTFGSGTRLTVV.